This entry features one TCR beta chain sequence. Germline V gives CDR1 SGDLS, CDR2 YYNGEE. The J segment lost 1 base and the V segment lost 0 bases, leaving 6 bases of the junction unmatched. The CDR3 is 17 residues long. This entry is derived from a study of blood T cell repertoires in COVID-19. About the study: Both acute and convalescent COVID-19 samples were obtained from the United States, Italy and Spain. PBMCs, B-cell-depleted T cells, or T cells provided the cDNA or gDNA that made up the material.

In the authors' methods: Nucleated cell counts were estimated from reference gene primer amplification. The assay was immunoSEQ multiplex PCR, and TCRdb's table has in-frame clones only and misses some. That table gives V, J and clone size, and the DNA gave D and trimming. The sample gives 250,000 or so clones, around 90% of which show up once; around 0.78% is in the top ten. What was sequenced was peripheral blood. The chain links TRBV9 to TRBJ2-5; 10 bases match TRBD2. The receptor was derived from a woman in her 30s with acute or convalescent COVID-19. The CDR3, as DNA: TGTGCCAGCAGCGTAGCTGCGGCTAGCGGGGGCCAAGAGACCCAGTACTTC. This encodes CASSVAAASGGQETQYF.